Below, 18 T cell receptor beta chains from the same sample are listed, as sequenced in a study of spatial heterogeneity in lung cancer (dated by TCRdb to between 2018 and 2020). Library preparation employed 5' RACE. Sequencing used a NextSeq 500. TCRdb applied fastp at Q25 and MiXCR to the public reads, then kept only in-frame beta chains. Duplicate CDR3 protein sequences are folded into a single record with the most common DNA and genes. This sample is represented by approximately 50,000 distinct CDR3 sequences; more than 6.5% of them were singletons. The ten largest clonotypes hold 35% to 45% of the sample. What the time point label conveys for this sample: blood at routine non-recurrence follow-up after resection. TCR sequencing used whole RNA extracted from tumor and nontumor lung tissue, or from cryopreserved PBMC samples, without cell sorting. The sample in question was PBMCs, obtained at follow-up. These receptors came from a female donor with early-stage non-small cell lung cancer.

This clonotype came up many times. The chain employs TRBV10-2 and TRBJ2-3; D uncertain. In germline, CDR1 is WSHSY, CDR2 SAAADI. V lost 2 bases to trimming and J lost 5 bases, with 8 bases between them. The CDR3 has 13 amino acids. The CDR3 sequence: CASSEVIQDTQYF. The CDR3 nucleotides are TGCGCCAGCAGTGAGGTGATTCAAGATACGCAGTATTTT.

This clonotype came up many times. This rearrangement joins TRBV6-2 or TRBV6-3 to TRBJ1-5; tentatively, D is TRBD1 (5 bases). V lost 4 bases and J 6 bases, leaving 10 bases between the germline ends. The CDR3 is made up of 13 amino acids. The germline V gene has CDR1 MNHEY and CDR2 SVGEGT. CDR3 DNA sequence: TGTGCCAGCAGTTGGGCCCAGGGTCAGCCCCAGCATTTT. Amino acid sequence: CASSWAQGQPQHF.

The chain carries TRBV7-9 and TRBJ2-3; 13 bases are a match to TRBD2. CDR1 is SEHNR, CDR2 FQNEAQ, per germline (reference sequence). The CDR3 has 17 amino acids. The ends lost 4 bases at V and 3 bases at J; junction bases unmatched: 7. CDR3 sequence: CASSSQGTSGETDTQYF. The CDR3 coding sequence is TGTGCCAGCAGCTCACAAGGGACTAGCGGGGAAACAGATACGCAGTATTTT.

This clonotype has ten or more counts. The chain combines TRBV4-3 with TRBJ1-2, with D possibly TRBD1 on 5 matching bases. V shed 0 bases and J shed 4 bases, with 15 bases lying between them. Germline CDR1 is LGHNA and CDR2 is YSLEER. The CDR3 is 16 residues long. CDR3 DNA: TGCGCCAGCAGCCAAGATGTCGGGGCCAACCGCTATGGCTACACCTTC. Its protein product is CASSQDVGANRYGYTF.

The V gene is TRBV24-1, the J gene TRBJ2-7; a possible D gene is TRBD1 (5 bases). Germline assignment: CDR1 KGHDR and CDR2 SFDVKD. CDR3 length: 16 amino acids. Trimming stripped 1 base from V and 2 bases from J, with 14 bases between. The CDR3 is CATSDFPDSLPYEQYF. In nucleotides, the CDR3 is TGTGCCACCAGTGATTTCCCCGACAGTTTACCCTACGAGCAGTACTTC.

The V and J genes are TRBV12-3 or TRBV12-4 and TRBJ2-1, with D possibly being TRBD2 (5 bases). There are 13 residues in the CDR3. The V and J ends lost 3 bases and 8 bases respectively, with 11 bases between them. The chain's CDR3 is CASSFLASYEQFF. CDR3 in DNA: TGTGCCAGCAGTTTTTTAGCGTCCTATGAGCAGTTCTTC.

The table lists this clonotype with many counts. Written as DNA, the CDR3 is TGTGCCAGCAGGGGACAGGGGGCAAATAGCAATCAGCCCCAGCATTTT. Amino acid sequence: CASRGQGANSNQPQHF. The chain recombines TRBV27 with TRBJ1-5, with 12 bases that match TRBD1. The J segment lost 0 bases and the V segment lost 6 bases, leaving 3 bases of the junction unmatched. Looked up from germline, CDR1 is MNHEY and CDR2 is SMNVEV (reference sequence). The CDR3 covers 16 residues.

The chain carries TRBV5-5 and TRBJ2-1; D remains ambiguous. The CDR3 loop spans 13 amino acids. V dropped 0 bases and J dropped 9 bases, with 10 bases sitting between them. Germline V lookup: CDR1 SGHKS, CDR2 YYEKEE (reference sequence). DNA of the CDR3: TGTGCCAGCAGCTTGGCTGGGTTGGGTGAGCAGTTCTTC. Amino acids: CASSLAGLGEQFF. The full variable domain, its missing parts supplied by reference TRBV5-5 and TRBJ2-1, is DAGVTQSPTHLIKTRGQQVTLRCSPISGHKSVSWYQQVLGQGPQFIFQYYEKEERGRGNFPDRFSARQFPNYSSELNVNALLLGDSALYLCASSLAGLGEQFFGPGTRLTVL.

This clonotype was recorded many times. The V call is TRBV5-1, the J call TRBJ2-3; 9 bases are a match to TRBD2. Germline V gives CDR1 SGHRS, CDR2 YFSETQ. The CDR3 is 17 amino acids. The V segment lost 3 bases and the J segment 1 base; nucleotides outside the gene matches: 9. CDR3 DNA: TGCGCCAGCAGCTCGACGACTTCTAGCGGGGGCACAGATACGCAGTATTTT. It is translated as CASSSTTSSGGTDTQYF.

This clonotype has a handful of counts. The chain has TRBV7-9 and TRBJ2-3; D not certain. Germline V gives CDR1 SEHNR, CDR2 FQNEAQ (reference sequence). The CDR3 is made up of 11 amino acids. The V end lost 5 bases, the J end lost 7 bases, and 7 bases lay between the germline ends. CDR3 loop: CASSPSNTQYF. The CDR3 DNA is TGTGCCAGCAGCCCCTCAAATACGCAGTATTTT.

This clonotype was picked up many times. The CDR3 loop reads CASRGAMNTGELFF. CDR3 bases: TGCGCCAGCAGAGGGGCCATGAACACCGGGGAGCTGTTTTTT. The rearrangement joins TRBV5-1 to TRBJ2-2, with D perhaps TRBD1 (5 bases). This CDR3 contains 14 residues. CDR1 and CDR2 (germline): SGHRS, YFSETQ. Trimming removed 5 bases at V and 1 base at J, with 9 bases between.

This clonotype was detected ten times or more. This chain uses TRBV7-9 with TRBJ1-4; D is possibly TRBD1 (5 bases). The ends were cut back, 5 bases at V and 6 bases at J, with 13 bases in the middle. This CDR3 spans 14 amino acids. Germline loops: CDR1 SEHNR, CDR2 FQNEAQ (reference sequence). CDR3 sequence: CASSPGTLDEKLFF. The CDR3 DNA sequence: TGTGCCAGCAGCCCCGGGACGCTAGATGAAAAACTGTTTTTT.

This clonotype appeared many times. The chain joins TRBV2 to TRBJ1-1; 9 positions agree with TRBD1. The length of the CDR3 is 15 residues. Germline CDR1 and CDR2: SNHLY and FYNNEI. The V and J ends lost 6 bases and 8 bases, in that order; junction bases with no gene match: 13. The CDR3: CASSPFGTGRSEAFF. Written as DNA, the CDR3 is TGTGCCAGCAGCCCTTTTGGGACAGGGAGATCCGAAGCTTTCTTT.

This clonotype was picked up a small number of times. The V gene is TRBV5-5, the J gene TRBJ2-1, with 7 positions matching TRBD1. The V segment lost 4 bases and the J segment 3 bases; nucleotides outside the gene matches: 19. This CDR3 contains 19 residues. Germline V CDR1 and CDR2: SGHKS, YYEKEE (reference sequence). Written as DNA, the CDR3 is TGTGCCAGCAGCCCGAGGGACAGCAGAAGGACAAGGGGCTACAATGAGCAGTTCTTC. Residues: CASSPRDSRRTRGYNEQFF.

This clonotype was counted at least ten times. The V call is TRBV7-9, the J call TRBJ1-2, with D tentatively TRBD1 (5 bases). The germline gives CDR1 SEHNR, CDR2 FQNEAQ (reference sequence). The CDR3 loop spans 14 amino acids. V dropped 5 bases and J dropped 2 bases, with 12 bases sitting between them. CDR3 DNA sequence: TGTGCCAGCAGCCCCGGCGGGGGGAACTATGGCTACACCTTC. It yields the protein CASSPGGGNYGYTF.

In its sample, this clonotype was seen many times. The rearrangement links TRBV3-1 to TRBJ2-3; 8 bases align to TRBD1. Germline CDR1 LGHDT, CDR2 YNNKEL (reference sequence). The ends lost 5 bases at V and 1 base at J; junction bases unmatched: 8. The CDR3 extends over 16 amino acids. The CDR3 DNA reads TGTGCCAGCAGCTCAAGGACAGGGTGGGGCACAGATACGCAGTATTTT. Its protein product is CASSSRTGWGTDTQYF.

This clonotype has at least ten counts. The gene calls are TRBV3-1 and TRBJ2-7, with D hard to call. Trimming took 4 bases from V and 3 from J, leaving 10 bases between them. The CDR3 is made up of 13 amino acids. From germline, CDR1 is LGHDT and CDR2 YNNKEL (reference sequence). The CDR3 coding sequence is TGTGCCAGCAGCCTTTTAGGAATCTACGAGCAGTACTTC. Translated: CASSLLGIYEQYF.

In this sample, this clonotype turned up many times. This chain uses TRBV20-1 with TRBJ1-6; D remains unclear. CDR3 size: 12 residues. From germline, CDR1 is DFQATT and CDR2 SNEGSKA (reference sequence). The ends were cut back, 0 bases at V and 10 bases at J, with 7 bases in the middle. CDR3: CSARDLSSPLHF. DNA of the CDR3: TGCAGTGCTAGAGATTTGAGCTCACCCCTCCACTTT.